Below are 10 T cell receptor beta chains sequenced from a single sample in a study of PD-1 blockade in classical Hodgkin lymphoma (dated by TCRdb to about 2020). The sample's time point label is to be understood as: cycle 1 day 1 (C1D1), immediately before nivolumab initiation. Every trial patient had relapsed following autologous stem cell transplantation, and prior brentuximab vedotin exposure was what differed among cohorts A, B and C. Magnetic negative selection with a Miltenyi CD8+ T cell isolation kit was used to purify CD8+ T cells from thawed PBMCs. Library construction relied on the immunoSEQ multiplex PCR assay. In its TCRdb copy, this immuneACCESS table keeps in-frame sequences only and misses some clones. Where compared with another copy, unresolved V genes explain less than half of these, and the others have no known cause. The sample table holds 3,000 or so clones, of which 50% to 70% were seen once. Clones ranked in the top ten supply under 35% of the sample.

This sample comprised CD8+ T cells from blood, obtained at baseline. The receptors originated from a human donor with classical Hodgkin lymphoma.

This clone has just a few counts. Its ends do not fully match the called genes, so a read error is possible. V is TRBV7-7 and J is TRBJ2-7; D is ambiguous. Germline V gene lookup returns CDR1 SSHAT and CDR2 FNYEAQ (reference sequence). This CDR3 is 13 amino acids long. CDR3 amino acids: CASSASRSYEQYF. CDR3 in DNA: TGTGCTAGCAGCGCCAGCAGAAGCTACGAGCAGTACTTC.

The chain joins TRBV12-5 to TRBJ2-1; 7 bases agree with TRBD1. CDR3 size: 15 residues. From germline, CDR1 is LGHNT and CDR2 FRNRAP. J was trimmed by 1 base and V by 5 bases; bases with no gene match: 5. CDR3 loop: CASGAGDRSYNEQFF. The CDR3 region has the DNA TGTGCTAGTGGTGCCGGGGACAGATCCTACAATGAGCAGTTCTTC.

This clone was observed a few times. This sequence joins TRBV2 and TRBJ2-5; D is possibly TRBD2 (5 bases). The CDR3 extends over 15 amino acids. V lost 2 bases to trimming and J lost 9 bases, with 19 bases between them. Germline assignment: CDR1 SNHLY and CDR2 FYNNEI. The CDR3 region is CASSERAFGVWAQYF. CDR3 nucleotide sequence: TGTGCCAGCAGTGAACGGGCATTCGGGGTTTGGGCCCAGTACTTC.

V is TRBV7-6 and J is TRBJ1-1, with D perhaps matching TRBD1 (6 bases). The CDR3 contains 16 residues. Germline CDR1 reads SGHVS; CDR2 reads FNYEAQ. Trimming cost V 4 bases and J 0 bases, with 15 bases left between them. CDR3 sequence (DNA): TGTGCCAGCAGCTCCCCGGGGGCAGCACTGAACACTGAAGCTTTCTTT. It translates to CASSSPGAALNTEAFF.

This clone has only a few counts. The chain is built from TRBV6-8 and TRBJ2-7; 9 nucleotides line up with TRBD2. Germline V CDR1 and CDR2: MNHGY, SAAAGT. The CDR3 length is 15 residues. With V trimmed by 5 bases and J by 3 bases, 8 bases remained unmatched. CDR3 in amino acids: CASSELSSGVYEQYF. The DNA for the CDR3 is TGTGCCAGCAGTGAACTGTCTAGCGGGGTCTACGAGCAGTACTTC.

The CDR3 here is CASTRGTESNQPQHF. DNA for the CDR3: TGTGCCAGTACCCGGGGGACGGAAAGCAATCAGCCCCAGCATTTT. The chain joins TRBV19 to TRBJ1-5; the D gene is possibly TRBD1 (5 bases). V dropped 7 bases and J dropped 1 base, with 14 bases sitting between them. CDR1 is LNHDA and CDR2 is SQIVND in the germline V gene (reference sequence). The length of the CDR3 is 15 residues.

This chain uses TRBV2 with TRBJ2-7; D not resolved. The ends were cut back, 6 bases at V and 2 bases at J, with 8 bases in the middle. The CDR3 consists of 12 residues. Germline V gene lookup returns CDR1 SNHLY and CDR2 FYNNEI. CDR3 in DNA: TGTGCCAGCAGCGCCGGTGCCTACGAGCAGTACTTC. Translation: CASSAGAYEQYF. Based on the CDR3 plus reference TRBV2 and TRBJ2-7, the full variable domain is EPEVTQTPSHQVTQMGQEVILRCVPISNHLYFYWYRQILGQKVEFLVSFYNNEISEKSEIFDDQFSVERPDGSNFTLKIRSTKLEDSAMYFCASSAGAYEQYFGPGTRLTVT.

This chain uses TRBV5-5 with TRBJ2-7, with 7 bases aligning to TRBD1. The V and J ends lost 1 base and 7 bases, in that order; junction bases with no gene match: 14. The CDR3 spans 16 residues. Germline values: CDR1 SGHKS, CDR2 YYEKEE (reference sequence). The CDR3, as DNA: TGTGCCAGCAGCTTGTGGATGGGGGACAGTCTAGGGGAGCAGTACTTC. Encoded protein: CASSLWMGDSLGEQYF.

The genes are TRBV5-8 and TRBJ1-1; 7 bases are a match to TRBD1. Germline V CDR1 and CDR2: SGHTS, YDEGEE. The V segment lost 1 base and the J segment 10 bases; nucleotides outside the gene matches: 13. This CDR3 is built from 15 residues. CDR3 in amino acids: CASSLSDKLQGTAFF. CDR3 nucleotides: TGTGCCAGCAGCTTGAGCGACAAGTTACAGGGGACAGCTTTCTTT.

The rearrangement links TRBV9 to TRBJ2-3; 10 nucleotides align to TRBD2. The V gene end was trimmed by 1 base and the J gene end by 2 bases; junction bases not matched to a gene: 1. Looked up from germline, CDR1 is SGDLS and CDR2 is YYNGEE. The CDR3 is 15 amino acids. CDR3 region: CASSVTSGITDTQYF. The CDR3 DNA reads as TGTGCCAGCAGCGTAACTAGCGGGATCACAGATACGCAGTATTTT. The full variable domain, in which reference TRBV9 and TRBJ2-3 provide the parts outside the CDR3, is DSGVTQTPKHLITATGQRVTLRCSPRSGDLSVYWYQQSLDQGLQFLIQYYNGEERAKGNILERFSAQQFPDLHSELNLSSLELGDSALYFCASSVTSGITDTQYFGPGTRLTVL.